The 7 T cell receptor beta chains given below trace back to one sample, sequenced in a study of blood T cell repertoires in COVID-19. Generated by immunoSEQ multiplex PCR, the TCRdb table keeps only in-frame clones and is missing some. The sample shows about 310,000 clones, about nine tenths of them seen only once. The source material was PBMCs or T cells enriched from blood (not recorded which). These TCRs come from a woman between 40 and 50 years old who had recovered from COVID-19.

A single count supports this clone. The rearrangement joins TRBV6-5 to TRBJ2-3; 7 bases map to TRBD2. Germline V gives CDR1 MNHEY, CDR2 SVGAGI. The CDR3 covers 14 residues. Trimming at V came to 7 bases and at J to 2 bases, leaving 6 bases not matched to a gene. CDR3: CASKQAGPTDTQYF. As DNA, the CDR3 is TGTGCCAGCAAGCAAGCGGGGCCCACAGATACGCAGTATTTT.

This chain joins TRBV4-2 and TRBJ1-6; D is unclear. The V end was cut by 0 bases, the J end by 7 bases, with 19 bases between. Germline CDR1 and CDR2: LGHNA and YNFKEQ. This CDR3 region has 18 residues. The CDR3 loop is CASSQDRKEGPLNSPLHF. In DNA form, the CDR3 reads TGTGCCAGCAGCCAAGATAGGAAGGAGGGCCCGCTAAATTCACCCCTCCACTTT.

The CDR3 nucleotides are TGTGCCAGCAGCCCTCGGGACAGGGGCCAAGAGACCCAGTACTTC. It translates to CASSPRDRGQETQYF. The chain uses TRBV11-3 and TRBJ2-5, with 10 bases matching TRBD1. The CDR3 loop spans 15 amino acids. Per the germline V gene, CDR1 is SGHNT and CDR2 is YENEEA. The V and J ends lost 5 bases and 1 base, in that order; junction bases with no gene match: 4.

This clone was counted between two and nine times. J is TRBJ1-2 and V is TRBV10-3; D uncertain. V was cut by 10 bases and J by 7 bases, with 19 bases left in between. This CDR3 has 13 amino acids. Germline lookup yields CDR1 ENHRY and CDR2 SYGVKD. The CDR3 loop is CATPPGYEGGYTF. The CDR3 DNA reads TGTGCCACCCCCCCCGGGTATGAGGGTGGCTACACCTTC.

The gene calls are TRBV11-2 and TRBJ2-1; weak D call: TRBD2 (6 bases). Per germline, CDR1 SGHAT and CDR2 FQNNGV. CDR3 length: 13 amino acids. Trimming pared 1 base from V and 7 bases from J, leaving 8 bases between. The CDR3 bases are TGTGCCAGCAGCTTAGCGGCGGGGAATGAGCAGTTCTTC. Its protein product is CASSLAAGNEQFF. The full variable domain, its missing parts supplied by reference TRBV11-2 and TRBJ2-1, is EAGVAQSPRYKIIEKRQSVAFWCNPISGHATLYWYQQILGQGPKLLIQFQNNGVVDDSQLPKDRFSAERLKGVDSTLKIQPAKLEDSAVYLCASSLAAGNEQFFGPGTRLTVL.

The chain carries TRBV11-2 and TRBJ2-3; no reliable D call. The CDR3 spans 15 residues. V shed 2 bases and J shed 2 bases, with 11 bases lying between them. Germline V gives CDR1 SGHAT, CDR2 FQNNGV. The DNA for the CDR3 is TGTGCCAGCAGCTTAACGTGGGCAGTCACAGATACGCAGTATTTT. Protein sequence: CASSLTWAVTDTQYF.

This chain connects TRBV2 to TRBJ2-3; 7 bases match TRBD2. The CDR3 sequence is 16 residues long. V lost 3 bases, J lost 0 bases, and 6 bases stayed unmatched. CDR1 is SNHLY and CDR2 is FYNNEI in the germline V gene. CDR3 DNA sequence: TGTGCCAGCAGTGAGTTTAGGCGGGGGAGCACAGATACGCAGTATTTT. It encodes CASSEFRRGSTDTQYF.